Below, one T cell receptor (beta chain) is given with its context. The sample is drawn from a study of shared T cell receptors in the human thymus. Assay: immunoSEQ multiplex PCR; the TCRdb copy retains only in-frame clones and omits some. The data hold roughly 710,000 clones, with 70% to 90% observed a single time. Germline loops: CDR1 SGHAT, CDR2 FQNNGV. Unmatched junction bases numbered 10, after V lost 5 bases and J lost 11 bases. CDR3 length: 13 residues. Separately, the same data were catalogued under a study of human thymus T cells. Per that study: Corrective cardiac surgery supplied the resected thymus tissue.

The sequence came from a girl under three years old with a congenital heart defect. Specimen: thymocytes. The chain is built from TRBV11-2 and TRBJ1-1, with 8 bases fitting TRBD1. CDR3 bases: TGTGCCAGCAGCCCGGACAGGGACTTGCAGGCTTTCTTT. Its translation: CASSPDRDLQAFF.